This T cell receptor (beta chain) was profiled in a study of T cell changes during pregnancy in multiple sclerosis. The CDR3 runs 19 residues. The ends lost 2 bases at V and 1 base at J; junction bases unmatched: 8. Germline V gene data show CDR1 as ENHRY and CDR2 as SYGVKD. The assay was immunoSEQ multiplex PCR, and TCRdb's table has in-frame clones only and misses some. The sample carries about 57,000 clones, around 93% recorded once. The starting material was peripheral blood, obtained after pregnancy. The clonotype was recovered from a female donor with multiple sclerosis, enrolled in a pregnancy study. The V and J genes are TRBV10-3 and TRBJ2-1, with 13 bases matching TRBD2. Written as DNA, the CDR3 is TGTGCCATCAGTGAGGGACTAGCGGGAGATTCTAGGTCCTACAATGAGCAGTTCTTC. It yields the protein CAISEGLAGDSRSYNEQFF.